The sequence of this T cell receptor beta chain was determined in a study of molecular identifiers for immune sequencing clone quantification. Study-level information: Sequencing covered four of five parts into which replicate RNA from approximately 22,000 or 94,000 naive CD8 cells was split.

Concerning this clonotype: Its target is unknown.

With listed TCR primers and previously described methods, bulk TCR libraries were prepared. Using its own MiXCR run on the PCR reads, TCRdb lists one record per CDR3 protein. This table has 65,000 or so distinct CDR3 sequences, approximately 18% appearing once. The CDR3 loop spans 13 amino acids. Trimming took 3 bases from V and 4 from J, leaving 10 bases between them. The germline V gene encodes CDR1 SGHDN and CDR2 FVKESK. Study-level findings and limits: Clone sizes that are highly expanded could be underestimated when identical TCR molecules share a barcode.

CD8+CD4-CCR7+CD45RA+ sorting gave the naive CD8 T cells. The sequence derives from a human donor in good health. Some libraries in this study had Jurkat cell RNA spiked in. This chain joins TRBV14 and TRBJ2-7; D remains ambiguous. Source material: naive CD8+ T cells from blood, with Jurkat cell RNA spiked in. Subset here: FACS-sorted CD8+CD4-CCR7+CD45RA+ naive T cells. The CDR3 region is CASSQFVGYEQYF. The CDR3 DNA follows: TGTGCCAGCAGCCAGTTTGTGGGATACGAGCAGTACTTC. The full variable domain, completed using reference TRBV14 and TRBJ2-7, is EAGVTQFPSHSVIEKGQTVTLRCDPISGHDNLYWYRRVMGKEIKFLLHFVKESKQDESGMPNNRFLAERTGGTYSTLKVQPAELEDSGVYFCASSQFVGYEQYFGPGTRLTVT.